This T cell receptor (beta chain) was sequenced in a study of blood T cell repertoires in COVID-19. Whole-study context: The study drew acute and convalescent COVID-19 samples from the United States, Italy and Spain.

The authors' processing: Amplification from reference gene primers served as the basis for estimated nucleated cell counts. The table came from immunoSEQ multiplex PCR; TCRdb's copy has only in-frame clones and leaves some out. V and J calls and clone size are those listed in that table; D and trimming were worked out from the DNA. The data contain about 190,000 clones, about 85% of them singletons. In its sample, this clone was seen once. The receptor was isolated from a man aged 30 to 39 with acute or convalescent COVID-19. The sequenced sample consisted of peripheral blood.

Here the CDR3 reads CAISDPGQENTEAFF. The DNA for the CDR3 is TGTGCCATCAGTGACCCCGGACAGGAGAACACTGAAGCTTTCTTT. The chain uses TRBV10-3 and TRBJ1-1; 7 bases align to TRBD1. Germline CDR1 and CDR2: ENHRY and SYGVKD. The CDR3 has 15 residues. V dropped 3 bases and J dropped 1; count of bases not matched to a gene: 5.